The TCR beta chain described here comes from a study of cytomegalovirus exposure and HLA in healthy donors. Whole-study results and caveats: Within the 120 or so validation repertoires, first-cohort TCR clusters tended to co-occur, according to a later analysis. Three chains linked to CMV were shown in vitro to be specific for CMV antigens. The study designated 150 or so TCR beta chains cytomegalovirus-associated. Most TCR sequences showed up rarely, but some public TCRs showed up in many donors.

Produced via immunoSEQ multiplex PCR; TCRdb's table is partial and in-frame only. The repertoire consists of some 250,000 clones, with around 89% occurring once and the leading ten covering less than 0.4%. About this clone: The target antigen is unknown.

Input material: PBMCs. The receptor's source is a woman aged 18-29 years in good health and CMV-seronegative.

The CDR3 region has the DNA TGTGCCAGCAGTTTCAGCGGGGGTCTGGGGACTGAAGCTTTCTTT. Protein: CASSFSGGLGTEAFF. V is TRBV27 and J is TRBJ1-1; D is perhaps TRBD1 (5 bases). The CDR3 runs 15 residues. The ends were cut back, 3 bases at V and 5 bases at J, with 16 bases in the middle. Per the germline V gene, CDR1 is MNHEY and CDR2 is SMNVEV (reference sequence).